There are many counts of the clone carrying this TCR beta chain. As yet, its antigen is unknown. For TCRbeta, the library was prepared with unique molecular identifiers. Each CDR3 protein gets one entry after TCRdb re-called the PCR reads with MiXCR. Among some 550,000 distinct CDR3 sequences, more than 20% were seen once, and the ten largest hold around an eighth. Germline lookup yields CDR1 MNHEY and CDR2 SVGAGI. Trimming removed 6 bases from V and 6 bases from J; junction bases left unmatched: 10. The CDR3 totals 16 residues. This specimen belongs to a study of T-cell reconstitution after alpha-beta-depleted transplantation in children. General study points: One year post-transplant, T-cell counts and diversity were largely derived from T cells produced anew. Where some patients showed high TCRbeta diversity at day 60, it came from recipient T cells and thymic progenitors that had survived.

The sample here was PBMCs, mostly from graft donor cells, taken 360 days after TCRalphabeta/CD19-depleted stem cell transplant. This chain uses TRBV6-5 with TRBJ2-3, with TRBD2 matching over 12 bases. This TCR came from a boy under two years old who had a stem cell transplant for acute myeloid leukemia, so the T cells may come from the graft donor. Here the CDR3 DNA reads TGTGCCAGCAGCCTCCTCTCTAGCGGGGGGGCTGATACGCAGTATTTT. This gives the protein CASSLLSSGGADTQYF.